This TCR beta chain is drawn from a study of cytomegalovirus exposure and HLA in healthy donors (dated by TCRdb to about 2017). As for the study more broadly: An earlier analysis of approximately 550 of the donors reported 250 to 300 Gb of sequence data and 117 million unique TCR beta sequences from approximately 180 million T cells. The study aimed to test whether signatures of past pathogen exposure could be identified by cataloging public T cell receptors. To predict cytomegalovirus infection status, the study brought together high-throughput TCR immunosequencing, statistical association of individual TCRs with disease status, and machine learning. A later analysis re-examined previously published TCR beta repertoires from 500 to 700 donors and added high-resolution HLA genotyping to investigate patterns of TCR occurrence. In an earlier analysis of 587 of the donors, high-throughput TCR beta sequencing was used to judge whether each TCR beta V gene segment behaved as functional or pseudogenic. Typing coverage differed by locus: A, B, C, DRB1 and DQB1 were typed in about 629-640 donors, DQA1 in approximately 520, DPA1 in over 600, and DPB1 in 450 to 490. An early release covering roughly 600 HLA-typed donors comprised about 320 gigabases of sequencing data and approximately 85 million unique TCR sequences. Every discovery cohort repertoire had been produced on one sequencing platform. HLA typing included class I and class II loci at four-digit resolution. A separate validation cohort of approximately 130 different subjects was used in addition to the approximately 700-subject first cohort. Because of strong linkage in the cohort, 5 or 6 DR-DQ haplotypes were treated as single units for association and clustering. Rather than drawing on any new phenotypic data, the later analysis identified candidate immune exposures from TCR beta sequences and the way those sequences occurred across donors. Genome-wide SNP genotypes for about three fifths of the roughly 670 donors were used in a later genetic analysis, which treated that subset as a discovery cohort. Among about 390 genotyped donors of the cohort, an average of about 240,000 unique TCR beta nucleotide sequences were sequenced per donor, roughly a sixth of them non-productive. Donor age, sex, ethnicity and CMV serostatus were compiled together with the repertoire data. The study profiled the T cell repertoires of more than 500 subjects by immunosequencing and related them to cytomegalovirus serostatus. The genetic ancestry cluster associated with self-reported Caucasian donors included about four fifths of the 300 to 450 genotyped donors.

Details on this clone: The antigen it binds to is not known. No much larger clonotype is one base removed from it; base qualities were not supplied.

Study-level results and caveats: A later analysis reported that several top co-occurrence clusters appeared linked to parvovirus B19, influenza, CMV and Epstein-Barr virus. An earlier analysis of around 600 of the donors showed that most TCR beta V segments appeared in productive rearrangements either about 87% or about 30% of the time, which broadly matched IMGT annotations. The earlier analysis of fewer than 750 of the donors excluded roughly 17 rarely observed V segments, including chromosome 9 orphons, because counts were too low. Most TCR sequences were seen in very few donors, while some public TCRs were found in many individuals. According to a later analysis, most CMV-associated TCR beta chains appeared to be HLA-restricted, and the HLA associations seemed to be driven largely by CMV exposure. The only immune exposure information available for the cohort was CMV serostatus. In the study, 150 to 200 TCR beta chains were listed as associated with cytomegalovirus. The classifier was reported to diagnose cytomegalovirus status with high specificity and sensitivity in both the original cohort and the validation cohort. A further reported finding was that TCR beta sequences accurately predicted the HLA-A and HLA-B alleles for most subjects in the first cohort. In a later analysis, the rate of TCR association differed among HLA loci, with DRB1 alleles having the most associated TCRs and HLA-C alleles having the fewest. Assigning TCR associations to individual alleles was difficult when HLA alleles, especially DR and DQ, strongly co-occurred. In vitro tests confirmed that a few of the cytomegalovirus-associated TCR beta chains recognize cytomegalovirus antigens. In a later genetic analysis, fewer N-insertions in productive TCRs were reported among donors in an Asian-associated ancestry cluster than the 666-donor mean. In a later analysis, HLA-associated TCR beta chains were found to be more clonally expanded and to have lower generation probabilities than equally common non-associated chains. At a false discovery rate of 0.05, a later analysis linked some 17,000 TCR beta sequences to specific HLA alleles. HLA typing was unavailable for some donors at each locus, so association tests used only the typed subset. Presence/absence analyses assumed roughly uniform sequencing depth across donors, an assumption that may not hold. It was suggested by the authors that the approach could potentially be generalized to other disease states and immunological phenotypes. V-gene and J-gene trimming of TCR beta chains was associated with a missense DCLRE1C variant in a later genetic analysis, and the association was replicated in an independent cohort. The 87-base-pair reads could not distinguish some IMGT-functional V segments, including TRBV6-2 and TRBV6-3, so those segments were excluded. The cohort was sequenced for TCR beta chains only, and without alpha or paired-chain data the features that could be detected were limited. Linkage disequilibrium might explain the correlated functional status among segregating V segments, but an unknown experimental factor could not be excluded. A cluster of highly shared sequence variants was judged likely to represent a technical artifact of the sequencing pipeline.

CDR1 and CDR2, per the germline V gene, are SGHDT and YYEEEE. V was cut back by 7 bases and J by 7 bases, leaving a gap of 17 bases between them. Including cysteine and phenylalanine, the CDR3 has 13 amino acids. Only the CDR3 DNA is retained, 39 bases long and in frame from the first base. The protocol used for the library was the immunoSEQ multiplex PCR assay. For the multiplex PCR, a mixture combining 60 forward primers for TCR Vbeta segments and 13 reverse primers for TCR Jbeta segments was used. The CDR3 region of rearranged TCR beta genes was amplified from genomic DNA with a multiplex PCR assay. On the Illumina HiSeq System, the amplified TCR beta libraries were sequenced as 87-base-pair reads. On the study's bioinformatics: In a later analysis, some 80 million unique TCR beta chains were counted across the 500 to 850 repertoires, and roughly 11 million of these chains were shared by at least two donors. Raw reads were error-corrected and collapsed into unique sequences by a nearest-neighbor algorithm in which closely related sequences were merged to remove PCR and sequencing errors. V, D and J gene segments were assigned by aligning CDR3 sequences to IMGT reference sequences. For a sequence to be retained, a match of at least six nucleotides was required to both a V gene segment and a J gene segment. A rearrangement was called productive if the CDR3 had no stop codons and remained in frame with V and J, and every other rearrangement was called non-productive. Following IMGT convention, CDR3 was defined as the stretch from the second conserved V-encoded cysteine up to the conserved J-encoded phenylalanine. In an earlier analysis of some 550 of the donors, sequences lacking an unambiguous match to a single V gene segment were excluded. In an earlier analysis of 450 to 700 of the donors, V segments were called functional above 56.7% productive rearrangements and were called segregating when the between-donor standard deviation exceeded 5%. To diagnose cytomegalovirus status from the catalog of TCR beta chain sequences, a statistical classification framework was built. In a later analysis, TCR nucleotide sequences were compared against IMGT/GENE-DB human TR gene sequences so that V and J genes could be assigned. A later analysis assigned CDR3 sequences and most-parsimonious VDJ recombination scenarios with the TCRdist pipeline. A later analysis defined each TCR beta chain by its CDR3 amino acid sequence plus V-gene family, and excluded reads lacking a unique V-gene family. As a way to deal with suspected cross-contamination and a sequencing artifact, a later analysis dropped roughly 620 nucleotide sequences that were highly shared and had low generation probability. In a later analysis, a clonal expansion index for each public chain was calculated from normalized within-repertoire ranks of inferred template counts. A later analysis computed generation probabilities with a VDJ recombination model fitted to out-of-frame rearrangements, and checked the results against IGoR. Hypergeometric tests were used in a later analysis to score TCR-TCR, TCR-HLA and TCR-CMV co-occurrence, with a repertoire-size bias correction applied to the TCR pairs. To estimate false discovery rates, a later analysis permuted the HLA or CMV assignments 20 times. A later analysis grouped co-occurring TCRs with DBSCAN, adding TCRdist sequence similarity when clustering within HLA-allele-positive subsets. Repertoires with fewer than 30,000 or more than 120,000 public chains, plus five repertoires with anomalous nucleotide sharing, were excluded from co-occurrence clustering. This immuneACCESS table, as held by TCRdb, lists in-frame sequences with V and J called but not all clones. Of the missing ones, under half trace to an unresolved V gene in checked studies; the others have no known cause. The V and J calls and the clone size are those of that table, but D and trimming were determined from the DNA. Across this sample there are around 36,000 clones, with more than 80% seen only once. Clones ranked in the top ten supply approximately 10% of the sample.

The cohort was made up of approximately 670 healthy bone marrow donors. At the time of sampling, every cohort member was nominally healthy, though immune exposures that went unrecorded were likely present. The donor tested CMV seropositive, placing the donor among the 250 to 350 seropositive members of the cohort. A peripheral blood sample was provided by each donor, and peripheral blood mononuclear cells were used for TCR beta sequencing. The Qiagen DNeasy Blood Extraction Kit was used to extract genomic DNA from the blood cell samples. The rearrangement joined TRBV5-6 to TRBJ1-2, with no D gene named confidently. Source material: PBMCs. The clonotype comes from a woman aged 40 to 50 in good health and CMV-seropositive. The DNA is TGTGCCAGCGCGACCAACGGGAGGGCTGGCTACACCTTC. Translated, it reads CASATNGRAGYTF.